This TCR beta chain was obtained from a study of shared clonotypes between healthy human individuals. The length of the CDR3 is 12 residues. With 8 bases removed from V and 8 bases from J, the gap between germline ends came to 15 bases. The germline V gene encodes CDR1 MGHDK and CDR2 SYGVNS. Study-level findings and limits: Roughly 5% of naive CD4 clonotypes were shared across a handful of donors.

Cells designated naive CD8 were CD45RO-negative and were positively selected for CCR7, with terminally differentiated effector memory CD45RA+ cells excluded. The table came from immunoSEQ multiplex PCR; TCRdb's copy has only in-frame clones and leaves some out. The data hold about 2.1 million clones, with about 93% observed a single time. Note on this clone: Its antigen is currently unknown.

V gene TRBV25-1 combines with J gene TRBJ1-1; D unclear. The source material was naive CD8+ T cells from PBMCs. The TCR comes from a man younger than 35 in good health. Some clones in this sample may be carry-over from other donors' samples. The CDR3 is CASGRATPEAFF. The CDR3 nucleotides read TGTGCCAGCGGTAGGGCTACTCCGGAAGCTTTCTTT.